The clone carrying this T cell receptor (beta chain) was counted between two and nine times. The ends were cut back, 3 bases at V and 2 bases at J, with 8 bases in the middle. Looked up from germline, CDR1 is MNHEY and CDR2 is SMNVEV (reference sequence). This CDR3 is 13 amino acids long. The entry originates in a study of blood T cell repertoires in COVID-19. On the study more broadly: Acute and convalescent COVID-19 samples came from the United States, Italy and Spain.

Methods used by the authors: The assay estimated nucleated cells by amplifying reference gene primers. Method: immunoSEQ multiplex PCR; TCRdb's copy keeps in-frame clones and lacks some. V and J calls and clone size come straight from that table; D and trimming were deduced from the DNA. This table holds under 300,000 clones, 80% to 90% found once. Sample: peripheral blood. V is TRBV27 and J is TRBJ2-7; possibly TRBD1 for D (5 bases). This clonotype originated in a woman between 65 and 79 years old with acute or convalescent COVID-19. The CDR3 region is CASSFSRAYEQYF. In nucleotides, the CDR3 is TGTGCCAGCAGTTTCTCCAGGGCCTACGAGCAGTACTTC.